The 3 T cell receptor beta chains below were found in one sample sequenced in a study of T-cell reconstitution after alpha-beta-depleted transplantation in children. Molecular barcoding with unique molecular identifiers was used for the TCRbeta library. Using its own MiXCR run on the PCR reads, TCRdb lists one record per CDR3 protein. The sample shows 250,000 or so distinct CDR3 sequences, 6.5% to 9% of them seen only once. The sample was PBMCs, mostly from graft donor cells, taken 180 days after TCRalphabeta/CD19-depleted stem cell transplant. The receptors shown here come from a male patient younger than 18 who had a stem cell transplant for acute lymphoblastic leukemia, so the T cells may come from the graft donor.

This clonotype came up many times. This sequence joins TRBV7-2 and TRBJ2-5; 7 nucleotides line up with TRBD1. Unmatched junction bases numbered 10, after V lost 2 bases and J lost 4 bases. The CDR3 has 16 amino acids. The germline CDR1 and CDR2 sequences are SGHTA and FQGNSA. The CDR3 loop is CASSLQTGWQGETQYF. The CDR3 nucleotides read TGTGCCAGCAGCTTACAGACAGGGTGGCAGGGAGAGACCCAGTACTTC.

In its sample, this clonotype was seen many times. This rearrangement joins TRBV20-1 to TRBJ1-6; tentative D call: TRBD1 (6 bases). The CDR3 sequence is 14 residues long. Germline lookup yields CDR1 DFQATT and CDR2 SNEGSKA (reference sequence). V shed 4 bases and J shed 5 bases, with 12 bases lying between them. The CDR3 nucleotides are TGCAGTGCTATCCCCGACAGGAATAATTCACCCCTCCACTTT. As protein: CSAIPDRNNSPLHF.

At least ten counts were recorded for this clonotype. The rearrangement uses TRBV20-1 and TRBJ1-1; TRBD1 is a possible D gene (6 bases). V was clipped by 5 bases and J by 4 bases, with 17 bases between them. Looked up from germline, CDR1 is DFQATT and CDR2 is SNEGSKA (reference sequence). The CDR3 contains 14 residues. In DNA form, the CDR3 reads TGCAGTGCTCCACAGGGAGGGGGGCTCACTGAAGCTTTCTTT. Protein sequence: CSAPQGGGLTEAFF.